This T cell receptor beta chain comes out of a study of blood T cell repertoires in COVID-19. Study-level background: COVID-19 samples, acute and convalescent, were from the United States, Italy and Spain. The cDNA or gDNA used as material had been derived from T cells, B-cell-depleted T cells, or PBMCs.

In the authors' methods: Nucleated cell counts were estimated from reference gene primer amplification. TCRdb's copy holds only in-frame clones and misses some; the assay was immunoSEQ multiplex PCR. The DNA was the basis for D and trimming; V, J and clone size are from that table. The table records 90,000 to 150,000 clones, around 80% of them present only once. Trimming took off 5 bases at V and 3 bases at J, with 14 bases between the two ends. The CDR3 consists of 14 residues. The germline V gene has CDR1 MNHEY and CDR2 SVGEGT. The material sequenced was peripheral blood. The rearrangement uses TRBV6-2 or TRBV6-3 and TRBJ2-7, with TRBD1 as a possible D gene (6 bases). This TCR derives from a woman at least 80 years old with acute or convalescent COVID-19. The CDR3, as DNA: TGTGCCAGCAGTCAGGAACAGGGAATCTACGAGCAGTACTTC. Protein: CASSQEQGIYEQYF.